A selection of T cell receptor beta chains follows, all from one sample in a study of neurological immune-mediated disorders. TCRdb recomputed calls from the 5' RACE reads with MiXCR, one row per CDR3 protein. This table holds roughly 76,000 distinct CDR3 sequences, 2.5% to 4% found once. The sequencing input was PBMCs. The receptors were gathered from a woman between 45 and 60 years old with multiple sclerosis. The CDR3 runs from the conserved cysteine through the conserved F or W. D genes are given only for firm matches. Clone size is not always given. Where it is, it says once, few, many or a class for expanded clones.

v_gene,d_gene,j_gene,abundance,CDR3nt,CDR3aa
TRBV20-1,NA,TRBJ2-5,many,TGCATGGGGCCGGGAGTGTTAGAGACCCAGTACTTC,CMGPGVLETQYF
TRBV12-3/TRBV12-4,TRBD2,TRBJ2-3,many,TGTGCCAGCAGGGTGAGCGGGAGGGTTAAAGATACGCAGTATTTT,CASRVSGRVKDTQYF
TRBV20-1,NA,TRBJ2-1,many,TGCAGTGCTGAGGGCGGAGTGTCCTACAATGAGCAGTTCTTC,CSAEGGVSYNEQFF
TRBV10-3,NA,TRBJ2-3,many,TGTGCCATCAAAGGACTTCCCACAGATACGCAGTATTTT,CAIKGLPTDTQYF
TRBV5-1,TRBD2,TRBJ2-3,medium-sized,TGCGCCAGCCTCCTTGGGGGGGTAACAGATACGCAGTATTTT,CASLLGGVTDTQYF
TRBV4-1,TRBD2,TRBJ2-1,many,TGCGCCAGCAGAGGCGGGGGGGCCAATGAGCAGTTCTTC,CASRGGGANEQFF
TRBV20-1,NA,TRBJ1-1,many,TGCAGTGCTAGAGTGCGGGGGCGGGCCGCATCGGTCACTGAAGCTTTCTTT,CSARVRGRAASVTEAFF
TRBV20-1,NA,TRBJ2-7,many,TGCAGTGCAAAACCGGGACGGATAACCTACGAGCAGTACTTC,CSAKPGRITYEQYF
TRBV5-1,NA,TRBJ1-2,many,TGCGCCAGCAGCTCGGTCTATGGCTACACCTTC,CASSSVYGYTF
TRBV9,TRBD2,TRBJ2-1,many,TGTGCCAGCAGCCTCTACGGCCAGCGGGGGTACAATGAGCAGTTCTTC,CASSLYGQRGYNEQFF
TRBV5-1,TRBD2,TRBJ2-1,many,TGCGCCAGCAGAAGCGGGAGGGCGGCCTACAATGAGCAGTTCTTC,CASRSGRAAYNEQFF
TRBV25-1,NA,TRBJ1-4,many,TGTGCCAGCAGTCGGGCGACCACAACTAATGAAAAACTGTTTTTT,CASSRATTTNEKLFF
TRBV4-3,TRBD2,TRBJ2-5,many,TGCGCCAGCAGCCCCTCGACTAGCGGGAGGGCCCGTGCCCGAGAGACCCAGTACTTC,CASSPSTSGRARARETQYF
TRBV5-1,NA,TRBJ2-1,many,TGCGCCAGCTCAACCACCCTACCCAAATTCTACAATGAGCAGTTCTTC,CASSTTLPKFYNEQFF
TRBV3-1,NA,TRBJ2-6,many,TGTGCCAGCAGCCAAGATCTCCGACCGGGAGAGTCTGGGGCCAACGTCCTGACTTTC,CASSQDLRPGESGANVLTF
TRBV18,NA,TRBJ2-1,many,TGTGCCAGCTCACCAGAAAGGCTTAGCAATGAGCAGTTCTTC,CASSPERLSNEQFF
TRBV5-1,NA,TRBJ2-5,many,TGCGCCAGCAGCCAGACATTCAACAGCCGCGAGACCCAGTACTTC,CASSQTFNSRETQYF
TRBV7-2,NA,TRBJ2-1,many,TGTGCCAGCAGCCCCAGGTATCGTGAGCAGTTCTTC,CASSPRYREQFF
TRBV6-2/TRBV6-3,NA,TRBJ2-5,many,TGTGCCAGCAGTTGGACTTTCAAAGAGACCCAGTACTTC,CASSWTFKETQYF
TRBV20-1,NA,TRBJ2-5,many,TGCAGTGCCTGGAAGGGGACAAGACCAGAGACCCAGTACTTC,CSAWKGTRPETQYF
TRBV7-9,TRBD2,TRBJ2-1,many,TGTGCCATGGATGTAGGGGGGCAGCGGGAGGGCTCCTACAATGAGCAGTTCTTC,CAMDVGGQREGSYNEQFF
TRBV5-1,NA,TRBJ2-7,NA,TGCGCCAGCAGCTCAAGGGGACCCGGTTACGAGCAGTACTTC,CASSSRGPGYEQYF
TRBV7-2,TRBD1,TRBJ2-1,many,TGTGCCAGCAGCCCACGGGACAGGGGGCTCTCCTACAATGAGCAGTTCTTC,CASSPRDRGLSYNEQFF
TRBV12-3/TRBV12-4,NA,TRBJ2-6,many,TGTGCCAGCAGTTTAATGGGGTCTGGGGCCAACGTCCTGACTTTC,CASSLMGSGANVLTF
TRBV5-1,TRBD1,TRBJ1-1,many,TGCGCCAGCAGCTCCGGACAGGGGCGTCTCAACACTGAAGCTTTCTTT,CASSSGQGRLNTEAFF
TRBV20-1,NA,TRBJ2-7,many,TGCAGTGCTAGACCGGGACATCGTACGCACGAGCAGTACTTC,CSARPGHRTHEQYF
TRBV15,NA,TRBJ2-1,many,TGTGCCACCAGCAGACTTCCTAGCCATGAGCAGTTCTTC,CATSRLPSHEQFF
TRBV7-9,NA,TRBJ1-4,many,TGTGCCAGCAGCTTAGCAGAGGGCGAGAAAGAAAAACTGTTTTTT,CASSLAEGEKEKLFF
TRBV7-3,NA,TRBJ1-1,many,TGTGCCAGCAGCTTATCCAGGGACACTGAAGCTTTCTTT,CASSLSRDTEAFF
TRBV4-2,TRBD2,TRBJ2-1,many,TGTGCCAGCAGCCAACTCGGGCGGGGGAGCTCCTACAATGAGCAGTTCTTC,CASSQLGRGSSYNEQFF
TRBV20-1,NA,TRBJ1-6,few,TGCAGTGCTAGTTTGGGGGTAGCGTCAACCCTCAACTTT,CSASLGVASTLNF
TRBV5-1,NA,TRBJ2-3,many,TGCGCCAGCTCGGCGGCTTTGGATACGCAGTATTTT,CASSAALDTQYF
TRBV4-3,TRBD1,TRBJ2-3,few,TGCGCCAGCAGCCAAGGGCGGGGGACAGGGGATACGCAGTATTTT,CASSQGRGTGDTQYF
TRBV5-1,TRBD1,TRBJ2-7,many,TGCGCCAGCAGCCCACCCAGACAGGGGCCGTTCTCCTACGAGCAGTACTTC,CASSPPRQGPFSYEQYF
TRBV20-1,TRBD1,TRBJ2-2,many,TGCAGTGCTAGGGGACAGTACACCGGGGAGCTGTTTTTT,CSARGQYTGELFF
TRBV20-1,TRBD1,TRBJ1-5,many,TGCAGTGCTAGAACAGGGGGTCAGCCCCAGCATTTT,CSARTGGQPQHF
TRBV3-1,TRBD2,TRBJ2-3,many,TGTGCCAGCAGCCAAGTTAGCGGGGGGCCAGATACGCAGTATTTT,CASSQVSGGPDTQYF